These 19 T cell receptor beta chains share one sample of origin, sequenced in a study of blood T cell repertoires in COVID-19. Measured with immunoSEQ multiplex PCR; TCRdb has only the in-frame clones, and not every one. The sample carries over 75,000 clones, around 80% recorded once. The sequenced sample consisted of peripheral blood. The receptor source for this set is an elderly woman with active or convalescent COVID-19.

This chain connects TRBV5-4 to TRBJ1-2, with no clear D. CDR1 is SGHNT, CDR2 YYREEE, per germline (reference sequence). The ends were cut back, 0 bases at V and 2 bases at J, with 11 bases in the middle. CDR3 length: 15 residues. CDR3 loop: CASSLEQTLNYGYTF. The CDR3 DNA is TGTGCCAGCAGCTTGGAACAGACCTTAAACTATGGCTACACCTTC. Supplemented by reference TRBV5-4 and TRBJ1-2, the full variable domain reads ETGVTQSPTHLIKTRGQQVTLRCSSQSGHNTVSWYQQALGQGPQFIFQYYREEENGRGNFPPRFSGLQFPNYSSELNVNALELDDSALYLCASSLEQTLNYGYTFGSGTRLTVV.

CDR3 sequence reads: CASSLDGGGTDTQYF. The CDR3 bases are TGTGCCAGCAGCTTAGATGGGGGGGGCACAGATACGCAGTATTTT. V is TRBV7-3 and J is TRBJ2-3; 7 bases map to TRBD2. The germline V gene encodes CDR1 SGHTA and CDR2 FQGTGA. The CDR3 length is 15 residues. The trim removed 2 bases at V and 1 base at J, leaving 3 bases unmatched.

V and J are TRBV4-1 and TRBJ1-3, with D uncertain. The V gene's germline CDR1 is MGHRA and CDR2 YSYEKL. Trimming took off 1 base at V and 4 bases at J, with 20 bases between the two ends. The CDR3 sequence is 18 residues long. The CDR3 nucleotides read TGCGCCAGCAGCCAAGGGGCGGGTGGATGGATAACAGGAAACACCATATATTTT. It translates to CASSQGAGGWITGNTIYF.

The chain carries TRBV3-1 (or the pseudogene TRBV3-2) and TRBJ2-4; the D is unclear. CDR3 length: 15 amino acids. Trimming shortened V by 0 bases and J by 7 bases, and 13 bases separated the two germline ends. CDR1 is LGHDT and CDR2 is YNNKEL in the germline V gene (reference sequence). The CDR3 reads CASSQDWANTNIQYF. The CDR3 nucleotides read TGTGCCAGCAGCCAAGATTGGGCCAACACCAACATTCAGTACTTC.

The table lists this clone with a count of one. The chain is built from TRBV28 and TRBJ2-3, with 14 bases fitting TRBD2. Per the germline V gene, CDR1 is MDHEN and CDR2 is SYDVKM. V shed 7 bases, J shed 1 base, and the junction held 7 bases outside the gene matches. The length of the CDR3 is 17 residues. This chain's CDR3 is CASIQQGLAGGTDTQYF. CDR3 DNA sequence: TGTGCCAGCATACAACAGGGACTAGCGGGGGGCACAGATACGCAGTATTTT. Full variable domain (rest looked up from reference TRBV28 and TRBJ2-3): DVKVTQSSRYLVKRTGEKVFLECVQDMDHENMFWYRQDPGLGLRLIYFSYDVKMKEKGDIPEGYSVSREKKERFSLILESASTNQTSMYLCASIQQGLAGGTDTQYFGPGTRLTVL.

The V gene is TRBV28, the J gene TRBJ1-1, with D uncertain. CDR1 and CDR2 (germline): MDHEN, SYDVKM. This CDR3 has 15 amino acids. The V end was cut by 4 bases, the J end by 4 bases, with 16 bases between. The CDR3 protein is CASSSYLGVGTEAFF. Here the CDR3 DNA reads TGTGCCAGCAGTTCCTACCTCGGGGTAGGCACTGAAGCTTTCTTT.

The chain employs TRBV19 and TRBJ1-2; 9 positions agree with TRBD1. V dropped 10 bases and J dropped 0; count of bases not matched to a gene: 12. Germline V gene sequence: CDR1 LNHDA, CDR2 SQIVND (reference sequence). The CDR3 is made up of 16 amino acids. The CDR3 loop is CATSSGQGLTNYGYTF. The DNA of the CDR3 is TGTGCCACCTCTTCGGGACAGGGCCTTACTAACTATGGCTACACCTTC.

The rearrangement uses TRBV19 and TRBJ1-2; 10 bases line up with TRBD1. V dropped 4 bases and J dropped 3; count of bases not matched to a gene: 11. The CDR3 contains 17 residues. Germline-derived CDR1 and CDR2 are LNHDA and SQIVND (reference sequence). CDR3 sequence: CASSKRGTGAYDYGYTF. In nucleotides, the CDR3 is TGTGCCAGTAGTAAACGGGGGACAGGGGCGTACGACTATGGCTACACCTTC.

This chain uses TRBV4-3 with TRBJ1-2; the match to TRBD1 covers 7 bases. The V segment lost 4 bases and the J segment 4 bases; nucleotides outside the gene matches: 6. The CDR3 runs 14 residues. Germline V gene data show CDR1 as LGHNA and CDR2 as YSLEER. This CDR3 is CASSRRGQSYGYTF. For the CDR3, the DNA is TGCGCCAGCAGCCGGCGGGGACAGAGCTATGGCTACACCTTC.

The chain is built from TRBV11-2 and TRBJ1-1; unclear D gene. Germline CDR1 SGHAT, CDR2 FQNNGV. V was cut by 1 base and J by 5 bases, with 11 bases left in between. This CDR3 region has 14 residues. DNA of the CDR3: TGTGCCAGCAGCTTAGCGGGTCCGGGGACTGAAGCTTTCTTT. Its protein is CASSLAGPGTEAFF.

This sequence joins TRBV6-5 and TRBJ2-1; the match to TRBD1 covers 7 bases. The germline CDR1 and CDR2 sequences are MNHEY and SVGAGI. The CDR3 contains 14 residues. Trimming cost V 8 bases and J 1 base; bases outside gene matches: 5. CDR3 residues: CASLRQGSYNEQFF. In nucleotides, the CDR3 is TGTGCCAGCCTCCGACAGGGATCCTACAATGAGCAGTTCTTC.

The CDR3 bases are TGTGCCAGCAGCTTCGCCTTTGGCCCCTACGAGCAGTACTTC. Translated, it gives CASSFAFGPYEQYF. This rearrangement joins TRBV7-8 to TRBJ2-7; D unresolved. Germline loops: CDR1 SGHVS, CDR2 FQNEAQ. The CDR3 is 14 amino acids. The ends were cut back, 3 bases at V and 2 bases at J, with 11 bases in the middle.

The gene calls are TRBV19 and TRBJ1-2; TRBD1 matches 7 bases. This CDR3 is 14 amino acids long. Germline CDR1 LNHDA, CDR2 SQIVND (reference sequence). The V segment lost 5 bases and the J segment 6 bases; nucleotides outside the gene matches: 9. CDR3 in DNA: TGTGCCAGTAGTCCGGGACAGACAGTTGATGGCTACACCTTC. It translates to CASSPGQTVDGYTF.

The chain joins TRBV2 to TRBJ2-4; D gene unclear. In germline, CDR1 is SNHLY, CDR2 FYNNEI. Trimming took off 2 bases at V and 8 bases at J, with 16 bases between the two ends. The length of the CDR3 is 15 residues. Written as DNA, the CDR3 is TGTGCCAGCAGTGAAATTGTAGCCAAGACGGACATTCAGTACTTC. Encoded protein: CASSEIVAKTDIQYF.

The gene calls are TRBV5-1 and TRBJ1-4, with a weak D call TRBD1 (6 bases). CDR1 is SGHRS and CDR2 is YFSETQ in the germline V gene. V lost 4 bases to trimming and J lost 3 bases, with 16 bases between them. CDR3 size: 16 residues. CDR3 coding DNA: TGCGCCAGCAGCACGGATCCAGGGGCTCCTAATGAAAAACTGTTTTTT. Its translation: CASSTDPGAPNEKLFF.

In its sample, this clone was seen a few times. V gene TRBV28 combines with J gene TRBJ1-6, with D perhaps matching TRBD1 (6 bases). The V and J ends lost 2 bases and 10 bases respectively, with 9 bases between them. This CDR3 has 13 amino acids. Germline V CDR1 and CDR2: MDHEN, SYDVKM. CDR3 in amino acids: CASSLQGLSPLHF. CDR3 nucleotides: TGTGCCAGCAGTTTACAGGGGCTCTCACCCCTCCACTTT.

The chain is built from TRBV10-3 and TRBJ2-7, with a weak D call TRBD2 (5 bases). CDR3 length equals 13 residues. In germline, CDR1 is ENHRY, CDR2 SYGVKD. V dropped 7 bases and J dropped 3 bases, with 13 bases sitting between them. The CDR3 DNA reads TGTGCCATCAAAAAGGGAGAATACTACGAGCAGTACTTC. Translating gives CAIKKGEYYEQYF.

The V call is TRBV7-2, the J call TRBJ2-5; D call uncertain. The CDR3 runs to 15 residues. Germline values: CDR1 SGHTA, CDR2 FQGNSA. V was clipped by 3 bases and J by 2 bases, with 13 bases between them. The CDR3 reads CASSLGDTIQETQYF. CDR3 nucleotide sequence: TGTGCCAGCAGCTTGGGCGATACCATACAAGAGACCCAGTACTTC.

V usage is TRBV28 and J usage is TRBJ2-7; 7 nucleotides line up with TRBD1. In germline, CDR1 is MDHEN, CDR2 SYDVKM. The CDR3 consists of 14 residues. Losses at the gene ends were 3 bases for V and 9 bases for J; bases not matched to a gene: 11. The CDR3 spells CASSFDRAAFGQYF. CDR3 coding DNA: TGTGCCAGCAGTTTTGACAGGGCGGCCTTCGGGCAGTACTTC.